This entry features one T cell receptor beta chain sequence. The target antigen is unknown. One entry per CDR3 protein, called by TCRdb with MiXCR from the 5' RACE reads. The sample has fewer than 700,000 distinct CDR3 sequences, less than 25% seen once. This record comes from a study of T-cell memory formation after mild COVID-19. Findings of the study overall: Mainly CM and EM harbored the contracting CD4+ clones; mainly EMRA harbored the CD8+ ones.

The V end lost 3 bases, the J end lost 5 bases, and 13 bases lay between the germline ends. CDR3 length: 15 residues. Per germline, CDR1 LNHNV and CDR2 YYDKDF (reference sequence). V usage is TRBV15 and J usage is TRBJ1-4; D is ambiguous. Source material: PBMCs or a T cell subset sorted from them (not recorded which). This sequence was found in an adult woman who had mild COVID-19 (a few samples of this study predate the infection). Cell type and time point are not known. CDR3 in DNA: TGTGCCACCAGCAGCGGGCCCAGGCTCAATGAAAAACTGTTTTTT. Protein product: CATSSGPRLNEKLFF.